This TCR beta chain was retrieved from a study of monozygotic twins with inflammatory bowel disease. Overall study results and limits: The inverse Simpson measure of TCRbeta diversity was lower in IBD patients than in healthy co-twins. Separate T cell subtypes could not be resolved from one another.

The authors made each sample's cDNA in eight separate reactions. Nested PCRs of approximately 17 and 9 cycles, two in total, were run on TCRalpha and TCRbeta cDNA. Each CDR3 protein gets one entry in TCRdb, which reprocessed the 5' RACE reads and gives no DNA. The sample's table shows 330,000 or so distinct CDR3 sequences. On this clonotype itself: The antigen is unknown.

CDR1 and CDR2 from the germline V gene are MNHNS and SASEGT. The CDR3 contains 14 residues. This rearrangement joins TRBV6-1 to TRBJ2-3. The receptor comes from a human donor with ulcerative colitis or Crohn's disease, or a healthy co-twin of an affected twin (not recorded which). Sequenced material: blood. This CDR3 is CASSRQPSTDTQYF.